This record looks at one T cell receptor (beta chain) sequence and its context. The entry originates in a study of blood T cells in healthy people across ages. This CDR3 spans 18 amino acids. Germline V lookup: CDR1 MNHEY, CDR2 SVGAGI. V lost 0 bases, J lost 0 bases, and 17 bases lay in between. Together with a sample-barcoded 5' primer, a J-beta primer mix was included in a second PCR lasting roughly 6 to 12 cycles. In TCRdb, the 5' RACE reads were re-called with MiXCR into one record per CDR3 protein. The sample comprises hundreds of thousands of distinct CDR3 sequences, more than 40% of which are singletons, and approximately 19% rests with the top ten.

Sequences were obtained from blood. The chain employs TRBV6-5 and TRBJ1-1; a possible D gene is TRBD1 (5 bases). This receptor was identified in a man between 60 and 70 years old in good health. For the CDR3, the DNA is TGTGCCAGCAGTTACTCTCGGTCCGGGGGTGGCATGAACACTGAAGCTTTCTTT. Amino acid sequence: CASSYSRSGGGMNTEAFF.